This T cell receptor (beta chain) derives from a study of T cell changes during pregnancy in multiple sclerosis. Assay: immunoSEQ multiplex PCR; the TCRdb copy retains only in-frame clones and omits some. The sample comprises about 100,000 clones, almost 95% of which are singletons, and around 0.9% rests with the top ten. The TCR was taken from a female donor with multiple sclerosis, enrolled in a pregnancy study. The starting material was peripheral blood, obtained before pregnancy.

The CDR3 region has the DNA TGTGCCACCAGCAGCCGGGACAGGGGGTCCCCCCAGTACTTC. Protein product: CATSSRDRGSPQYF. V gene TRBV15 combines with J gene TRBJ2-7; 11 bases are a match to TRBD1. V gave up 3 bases and J gave up 10 bases; unmatched junction bases: 8. The CDR3 has 14 amino acids. In germline, CDR1 is LNHNV, CDR2 YYDKDF (reference sequence). Complete variable domain (other parts from reference TRBV15 and TRBJ2-7): DAMVIQNPRYQVTQFGKPVTLSCSQTLNHNVMYWYQQKSSQAPKLLFHYYDKDFNNEADTPDNFQSRRPNTSFCFLDIRSPGLGDTAMYLCATSSRDRGSPQYFGPGTRLTVT.